The 10 T cell receptor beta chains presented below share a single source sample, sequenced in a study of human T cells and chemical hapten exposure. As to time point: patch test 1, 2 weeks after DPC sensitization. Treatment given: therapeutic diphenylcyclopropenone sensitization with weekly scalp DPC. MiXCR, applied by TCRdb to the RACE reads, yields one record per CDR3 protein. The data show 150,000 to 200,000 distinct CDR3 sequences, with approximately 14% seen just once and approximately 1.5% held by the top ten. The starting material was whole blood, obtained in connection with sensitization to the hapten diphenylcyclopropenone (DPC). These receptors all come from a woman aged 25-40 years with alopecia areata. Some clones in this sample may be carry-over from other donors' samples.

This clonotype was seen more than once but under ten times. The rearrangement uses TRBV4-3 and TRBJ1-4; 7 bases are shared with TRBD1. The junction had 3 bases not matched to a gene; V was cut back by 1 base and J by 7 bases. CDR1 is LGHNA and CDR2 is YSLEER in the germline V gene. The CDR3 is made up of 14 amino acids. This chain's CDR3 is CASSQGQGSEKLFF. CDR3 sequence (DNA): TGCGCCAGCAGCCAAGGACAGGGCAGTGAAAAACTGTTTTTT.

V gene TRBV9 combines with J gene TRBJ2-5, with TRBD2 as a possible D gene (6 bases). Germline V gene data show CDR1 as SGDLS and CDR2 as YYNGEE. V was clipped by 2 bases and J by 4 bases, with 12 bases between them. CDR3 length: 14 amino acids. Here the CDR3 DNA reads TGTGCCAGCAGCGTGCAGGGAGGAGGAGAGACCCAGTACTTC. This translates into CASSVQGGGETQYF.

The table lists this clonotype with many counts. This rearrangement joins TRBV2 to TRBJ2-3, with D uncertain. The CDR3 is 15 amino acids. V gave up 3 bases and J gave up 0 bases, with 10 bases separating them. Per the germline V gene, CDR1 is SNHLY and CDR2 is FYNNEI. CDR3 in DNA: TGTGCCAGCAGTGAGGAAGACACTAGCACAGATACGCAGTATTTT. Translation: CASSEEDTSTDTQYF.

Remarks on this clonotype: A read error may explain this, as a much larger clone is one base away. The chain has TRBV3-1 and TRBJ2-1, with D possibly TRBD1 on 5 matching bases. V lost 0 bases and J 15 bases, leaving 15 bases between the germline ends. CDR3 size: 13 residues. Per the germline V gene, CDR1 is LGHDT and CDR2 is YNNKEL (reference sequence). The CDR3 nucleotides read TGTGCCAGCAGCCAAGAAGGAAACAAGGGGTCGTTCTTC. Translation gives CASSQEGNKGSFF.

The chain combines TRBV29-1 with TRBJ1-1, with D perhaps TRBD1 (5 bases). V lost 4 bases to trimming and J lost 1 base, with 13 bases between them. Germline CDR1 and CDR2: SQVTM and ANQGSEA. The CDR3 spans 14 residues. CDR3 nucleotides: TGCAGCGTTGGGGGGTCGGCTTCGAACACTGAAGCTTTCTTT. This gives the protein CSVGGSASNTEAFF.

This clonotype was observed a few times. The gene calls are TRBV7-8 and TRBJ2-2, with D hard to call. The germline CDR1 and CDR2 sequences are SGHVS and FQNEAQ. The CDR3 runs to 14 residues. V was shortened by 3 bases and J by 5 bases, with 10 bases between the two germline ends. CDR3 residues: CASSLLEGTGELFF. CDR3 coding DNA: TGTGCCAGCAGCTTGCTGGAAGGGACCGGGGAGCTGTTTTTT. The full variable domain, rest sourced from reference TRBV7-8 and TRBJ2-2, is GAGVSQSPRYKVAKRGQDVALRCDPISGHVSLFWYQQALGQGPEFLTYFQNEAQLDKSGLPSDRFFAERPEGSVSTLKIQRTQQEDSAVYLCASSLLEGTGELFFGEGSRLTVL.

V and J are TRBV12-3 or TRBV12-4 and TRBJ2-5, with D perhaps matching TRBD1 (6 bases). V gave up 6 bases and J gave up 2 bases, with 13 bases separating them. This CDR3 has 14 amino acids. CDR3 sequence: CASRFTQGQETQYF. The CDR3, as DNA: TGTGCCAGCAGGTTTACTCAGGGGCAAGAGACCCAGTACTTC.

This clonotype was detected a few times. The V and J genes are TRBV6-1 and TRBJ2-5, with 8 bases matching TRBD2. The CDR3 runs to 15 residues. Germline trimming cut 5 bases from V and 5 bases from J; bases unmatched to any gene: 10. CDR1 and CDR2 from the germline V gene are MNHNS and SASEGT. DNA for the CDR3: TGTGCCAGCAGTATTAACCGGGGGGGCAAGGAGACCCAGTACTTC. Protein product: CASSINRGGKETQYF.

V gene TRBV14 combines with J gene TRBJ2-3; 7 bases agree with TRBD2. This CDR3 spans 16 amino acids. J lost 2 bases, V lost 2 bases, and 7 bases had no gene match. Germline assignment: CDR1 SGHDN and CDR2 FVKESK. The CDR3 nucleotides read TGTGCCAGCAGCCAAAATGTCGGGAGGCTCACAGATACGCAGTATTTT. As protein: CASSQNVGRLTDTQYF. Filled out from reference TRBV14 and TRBJ2-3, the complete variable domain reads EAGVTQFPSHSVIEKGQTVTLRCDPISGHDNLYWYRRVMGKEIKFLLHFVKESKQDESGMPNNRFLAERTGGTYSTLKVQPAELEDSGVYFCASSQNVGRLTDTQYFGPGTRLTVL.

This chain links TRBV28 with TRBJ1-1, with 8 nucleotides matching TRBD1. V trimming: 5 bases; J trimming: 5 bases; junction bases outside the gene matches: 10. Germline CDR1 reads MDHEN; CDR2 reads SYDVKM. CDR3 length: 15 amino acids. The CDR3 coding sequence is TGTGCCAGCAGTCCACCGGACAGGGAGGTTACTGAAGCTTTCTTT. Translated: CASSPPDREVTEAFF.